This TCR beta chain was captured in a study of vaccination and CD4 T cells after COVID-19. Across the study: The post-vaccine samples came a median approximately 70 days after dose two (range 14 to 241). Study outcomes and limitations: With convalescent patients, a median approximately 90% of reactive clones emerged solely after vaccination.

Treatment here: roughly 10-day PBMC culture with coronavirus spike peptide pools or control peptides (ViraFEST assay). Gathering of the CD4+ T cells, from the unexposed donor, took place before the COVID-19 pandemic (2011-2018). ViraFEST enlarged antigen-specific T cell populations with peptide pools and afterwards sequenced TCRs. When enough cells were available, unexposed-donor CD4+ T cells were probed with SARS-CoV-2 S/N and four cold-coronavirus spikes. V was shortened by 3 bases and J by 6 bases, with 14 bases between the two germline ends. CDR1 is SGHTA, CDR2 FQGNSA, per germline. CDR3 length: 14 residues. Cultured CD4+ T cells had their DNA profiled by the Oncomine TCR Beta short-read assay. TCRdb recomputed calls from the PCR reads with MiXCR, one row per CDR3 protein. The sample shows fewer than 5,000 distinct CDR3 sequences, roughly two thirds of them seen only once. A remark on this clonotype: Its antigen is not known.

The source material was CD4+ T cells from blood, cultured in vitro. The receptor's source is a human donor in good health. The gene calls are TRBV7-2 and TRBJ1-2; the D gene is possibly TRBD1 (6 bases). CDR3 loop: CASSFRGGPDGYTF. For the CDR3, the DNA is TGTGCCAGCAGCTTTAGGGGGGGCCCGGATGGCTACACCTTC. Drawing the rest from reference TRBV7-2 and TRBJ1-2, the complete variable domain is GAGVSQSPSNKVTEKGKDVELRCDPISGHTALYWYRQSLGQGLEFLIYFQGNSAPDKSGLPSDRFSAERTGGSVSTLTIQRTQQEDSAVYLCASSFRGGPDGYTFGSGTRLTVV.